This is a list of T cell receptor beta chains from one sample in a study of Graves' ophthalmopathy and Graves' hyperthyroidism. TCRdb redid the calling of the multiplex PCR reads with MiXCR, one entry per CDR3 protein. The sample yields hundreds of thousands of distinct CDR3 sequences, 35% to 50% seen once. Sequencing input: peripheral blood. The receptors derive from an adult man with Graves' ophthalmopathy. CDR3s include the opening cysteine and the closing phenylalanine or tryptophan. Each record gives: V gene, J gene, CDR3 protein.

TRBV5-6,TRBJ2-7,CASSGTLRPYEQYF
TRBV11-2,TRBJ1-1,CASSLETVSKGAFF
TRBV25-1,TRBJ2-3,CASSATAGRPTDTQYF
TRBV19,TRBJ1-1,CASRSTGFTEAFF
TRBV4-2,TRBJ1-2,CASSQTTDRTNYGYTF
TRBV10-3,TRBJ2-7,CASRDRFYEQYF
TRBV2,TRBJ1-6,CASRALAVLHF
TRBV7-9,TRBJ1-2,CASSLVAGGNGYTF
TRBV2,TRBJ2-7,CASSDLASSYEQYF
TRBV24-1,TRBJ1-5,CATSDPGLAGAQPQHF
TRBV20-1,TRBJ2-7,CSARGSGDYEQYF
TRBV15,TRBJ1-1,CATSRGVMNTEAFF
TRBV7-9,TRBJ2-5,CASSQGAAGGPETQYF
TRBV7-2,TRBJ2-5,CASSSTGTGMETQYF
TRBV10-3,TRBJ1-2,CAIRGAGGSGYTF
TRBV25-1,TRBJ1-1,CASSEDRGVTEAFF
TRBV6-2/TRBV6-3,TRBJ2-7,CASKVPGQYTEQYF
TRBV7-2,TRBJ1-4,CASSLGLSARGFDEKLFF
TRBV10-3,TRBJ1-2,CAISDGPSYGYTF
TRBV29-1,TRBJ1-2,CSVTGGAIYGYTF
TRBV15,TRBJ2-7,CATSRVGQGIWSYEQCF
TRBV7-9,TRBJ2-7,CASSFGPGIYEQYF
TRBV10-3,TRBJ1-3,CATGDSGNTIYF
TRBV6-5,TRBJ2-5,CASSFGWAPGRETQYF
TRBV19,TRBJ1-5,CASKKRAGDNQPQHF
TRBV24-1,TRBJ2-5,CATSDPGTGGDPKETQYF
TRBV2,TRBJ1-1,CASSDRGSPEAFF
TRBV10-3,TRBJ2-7,CGISDGPGQGTLEQYF
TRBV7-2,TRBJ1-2,CASSLQQGDRPYGYTF
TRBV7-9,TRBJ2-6,CASSSPRTGGAGGANVLTF
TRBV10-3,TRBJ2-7,CAISDGTGGQYEQYF
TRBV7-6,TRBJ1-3,CASSFYEVPATGNTIYF